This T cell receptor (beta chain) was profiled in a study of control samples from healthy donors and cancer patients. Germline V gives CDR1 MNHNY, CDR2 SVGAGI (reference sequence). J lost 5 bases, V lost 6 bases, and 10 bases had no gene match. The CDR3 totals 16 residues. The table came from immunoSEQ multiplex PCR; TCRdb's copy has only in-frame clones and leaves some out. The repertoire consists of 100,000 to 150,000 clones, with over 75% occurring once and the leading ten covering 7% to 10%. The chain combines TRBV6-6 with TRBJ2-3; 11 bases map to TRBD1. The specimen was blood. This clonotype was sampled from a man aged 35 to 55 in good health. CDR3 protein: CASRRGQGAQVDTQYF. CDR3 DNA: TGTGCCAGCAGGCGCGGACAGGGGGCGCAGGTAGATACGCAGTATTTT.